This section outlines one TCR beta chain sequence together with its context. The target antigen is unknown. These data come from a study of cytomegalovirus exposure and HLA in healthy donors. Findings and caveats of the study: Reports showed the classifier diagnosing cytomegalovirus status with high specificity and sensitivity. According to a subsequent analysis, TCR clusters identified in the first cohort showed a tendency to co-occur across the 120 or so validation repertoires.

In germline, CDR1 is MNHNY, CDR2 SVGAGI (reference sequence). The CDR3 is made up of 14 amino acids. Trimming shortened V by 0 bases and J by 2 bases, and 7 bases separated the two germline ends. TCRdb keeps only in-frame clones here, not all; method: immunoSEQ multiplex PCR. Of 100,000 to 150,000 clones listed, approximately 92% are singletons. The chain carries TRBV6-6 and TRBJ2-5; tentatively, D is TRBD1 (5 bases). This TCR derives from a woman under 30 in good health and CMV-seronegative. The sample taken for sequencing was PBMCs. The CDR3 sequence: CASSYSGVQETQYF. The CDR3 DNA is TGTGCCAGCAGTTACTCAGGGGTTCAAGAGACCCAGTACTTC.